The source of this T cell receptor beta chain is a study of CD8+CD57+ T cells in acquired aplastic anemia. Patients picked for sequencing had shown CD8+CD57+ cell expansion detected by flow cytometry. There were no patients without severe acquired aplastic anemia. Trimming removed 2 bases from V and 5 bases from J; junction bases left unmatched: 6. The CDR3 has 15 residues. Germline CDR1 and CDR2: SGHTA and FQGNSA. TCR beta VDJ and CDR3 profiles were obtained from a genomic DNA template. TCRdb reprocessed the reads with MiXCR, giving one entry per CDR3 protein. Here the sample spans a few hundred thousand distinct CDR3 sequences, about 80% being singletons.

The chain has TRBV7-2 and TRBJ2-7, with 10 nucleotides matching TRBD2. Material for sequencing was sorted CD4+, CD8+, or CD8+CD57+ T cells (not recorded which) from PBMCs. The receptor comes from a human donor with aplastic anemia. This chain's CDR3 is CASSLLAGDIDEQYF. CDR3 nucleotides: TGTGCCAGCAGCTTACTAGCGGGGGATATCGACGAGCAGTACTTC.